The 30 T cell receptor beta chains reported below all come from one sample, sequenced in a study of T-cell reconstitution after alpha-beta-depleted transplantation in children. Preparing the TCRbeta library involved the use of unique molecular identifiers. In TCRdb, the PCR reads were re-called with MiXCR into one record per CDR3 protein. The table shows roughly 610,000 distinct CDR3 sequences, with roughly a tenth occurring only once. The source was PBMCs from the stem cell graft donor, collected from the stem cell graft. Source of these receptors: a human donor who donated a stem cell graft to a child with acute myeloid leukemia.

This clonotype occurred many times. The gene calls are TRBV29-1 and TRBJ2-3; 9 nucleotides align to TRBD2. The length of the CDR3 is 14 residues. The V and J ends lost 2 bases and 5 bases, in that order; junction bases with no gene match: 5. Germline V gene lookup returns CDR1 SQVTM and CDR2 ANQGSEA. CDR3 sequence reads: CSVELSGSGDTQYF. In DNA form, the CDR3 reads TGCAGCGTTGAACTTAGCGGGAGTGGAGATACGCAGTATTTT.

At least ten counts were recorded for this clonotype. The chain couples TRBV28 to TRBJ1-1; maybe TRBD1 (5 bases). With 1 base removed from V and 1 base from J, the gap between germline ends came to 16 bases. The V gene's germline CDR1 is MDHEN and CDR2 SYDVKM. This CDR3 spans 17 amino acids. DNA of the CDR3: TGTGCCAGCAGTTTATCGGTCCGGGACCCTCAGAACACTGAAGCTTTCTTT. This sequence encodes CASSLSVRDPQNTEAFF.

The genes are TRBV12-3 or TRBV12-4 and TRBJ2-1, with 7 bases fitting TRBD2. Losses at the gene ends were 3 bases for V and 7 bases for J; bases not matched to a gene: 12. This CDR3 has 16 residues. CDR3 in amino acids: CASSLGGSGIGNEQFF. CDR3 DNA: TGTGCCAGCAGTTTGGGGGGGAGCGGGATTGGTAATGAGCAGTTCTTC.

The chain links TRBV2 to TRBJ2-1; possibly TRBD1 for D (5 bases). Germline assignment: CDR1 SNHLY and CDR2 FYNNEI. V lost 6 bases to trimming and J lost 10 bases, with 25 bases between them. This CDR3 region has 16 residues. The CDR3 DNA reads TGTGCCAGCAGCCCGAGTGGGGCTCCGTTATCTGAGGAGCAGTTCTTC. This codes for CASSPSGAPLSEEQFF.

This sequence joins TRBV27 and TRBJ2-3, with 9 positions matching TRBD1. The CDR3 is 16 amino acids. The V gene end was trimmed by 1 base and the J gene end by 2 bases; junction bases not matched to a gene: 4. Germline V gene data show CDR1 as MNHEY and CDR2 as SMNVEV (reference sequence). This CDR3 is CASSLYRDRVTDTQYF. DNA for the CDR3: TGTGCCAGCAGTTTATACCGGGACAGGGTCACAGATACGCAGTATTTT.

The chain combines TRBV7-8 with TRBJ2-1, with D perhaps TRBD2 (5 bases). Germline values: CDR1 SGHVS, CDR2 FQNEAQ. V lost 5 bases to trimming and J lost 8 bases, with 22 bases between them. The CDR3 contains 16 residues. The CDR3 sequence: CASSPIGEPVSDEQFF. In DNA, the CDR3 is TGTGCCAGCAGCCCCATTGGGGAGCCGGTATCGGATGAGCAGTTCTTC.

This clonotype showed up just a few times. The CDR3 DNA is TGTGCCAGCAGTTTAGTTCTTGGCGGGAGTGTCGATACGCAGTATTTT. Its translation is CASSLVLGGSVDTQYF. The V gene is TRBV28, the J gene TRBJ2-3, with TRBD2 matching 7 bases. The CDR3 has 16 residues. V gave up 2 bases and J gave up 6 bases; unmatched junction bases: 11. Germline V gives CDR1 MDHEN, CDR2 SYDVKM.

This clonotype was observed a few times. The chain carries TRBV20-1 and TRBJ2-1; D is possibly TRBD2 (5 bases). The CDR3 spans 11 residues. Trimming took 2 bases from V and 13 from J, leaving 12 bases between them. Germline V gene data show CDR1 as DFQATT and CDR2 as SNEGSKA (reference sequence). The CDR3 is CSARNTSSQFF. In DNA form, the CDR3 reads TGCAGTGCTAGAAACACTAGTTCCCAGTTCTTC.

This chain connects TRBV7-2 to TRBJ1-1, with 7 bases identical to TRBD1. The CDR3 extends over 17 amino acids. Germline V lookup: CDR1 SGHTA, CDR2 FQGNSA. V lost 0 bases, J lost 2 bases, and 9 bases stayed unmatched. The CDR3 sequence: CASSLAGWGQRNTEAFF. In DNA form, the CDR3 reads TGTGCCAGCAGCTTAGCCGGGTGGGGACAGAGAAACACTGAAGCTTTCTTT.

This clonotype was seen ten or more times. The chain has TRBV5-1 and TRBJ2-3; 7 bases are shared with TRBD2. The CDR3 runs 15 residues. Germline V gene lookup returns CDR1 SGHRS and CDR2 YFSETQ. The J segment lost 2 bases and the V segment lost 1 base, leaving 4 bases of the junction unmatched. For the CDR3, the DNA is TGCGCCAGCAGCTTGACTAGCGCGGACACAGATACGCAGTATTTT. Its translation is CASSLTSADTDTQYF.

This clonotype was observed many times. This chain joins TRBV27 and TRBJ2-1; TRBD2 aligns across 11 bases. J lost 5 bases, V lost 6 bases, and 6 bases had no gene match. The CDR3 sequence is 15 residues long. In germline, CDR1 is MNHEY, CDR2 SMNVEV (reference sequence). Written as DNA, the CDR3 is TGTGCCAGCAGGCCTCTAGCGGGAGGCAACAATGAGCAGTTCTTC. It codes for CASRPLAGGNNEQFF.

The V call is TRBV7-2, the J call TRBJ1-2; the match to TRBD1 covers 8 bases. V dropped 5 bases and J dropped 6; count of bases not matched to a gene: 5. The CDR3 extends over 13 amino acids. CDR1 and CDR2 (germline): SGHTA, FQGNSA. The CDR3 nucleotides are TGTGCCAGCAGCCCCAGGGGGCCGGATGGCTACACCTTC. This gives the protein CASSPRGPDGYTF.

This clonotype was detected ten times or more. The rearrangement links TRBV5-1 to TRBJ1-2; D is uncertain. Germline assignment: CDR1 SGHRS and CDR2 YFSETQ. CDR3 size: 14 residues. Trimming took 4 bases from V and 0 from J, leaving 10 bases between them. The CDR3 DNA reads TGCGCCAGCAGCGGGGTACCAGCTAACTATGGCTACACCTTC. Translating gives CASSGVPANYGYTF.

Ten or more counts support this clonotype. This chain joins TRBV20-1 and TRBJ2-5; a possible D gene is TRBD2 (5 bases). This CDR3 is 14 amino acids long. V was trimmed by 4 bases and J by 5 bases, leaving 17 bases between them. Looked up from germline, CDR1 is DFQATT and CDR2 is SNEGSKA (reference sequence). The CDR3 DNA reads TGCAGTGCTACCAGGAAAGCGGTTTTGGAGACCCAGTACTTC. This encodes CSATRKAVLETQYF.

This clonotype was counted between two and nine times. In DNA, the CDR3 is TGTGCCAGCAGCTTCCCTAATACCTACGAGCAGTACTTC. This gives the protein CASSFPNTYEQYF. J is TRBJ2-7 and V is TRBV7-2; D gene unclear. The germline V gene has CDR1 SGHTA and CDR2 FQGNSA. This CDR3 has 13 amino acids. V shed 3 bases and J shed 2 bases, with 8 bases lying between them.

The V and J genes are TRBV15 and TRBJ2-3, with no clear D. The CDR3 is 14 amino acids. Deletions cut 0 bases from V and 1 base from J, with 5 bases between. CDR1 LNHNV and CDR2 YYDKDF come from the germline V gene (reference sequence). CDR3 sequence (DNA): TGTGCCACCAGCAGAGATGACCGCACAGATACGCAGTATTTT. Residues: CATSRDDRTDTQYF.

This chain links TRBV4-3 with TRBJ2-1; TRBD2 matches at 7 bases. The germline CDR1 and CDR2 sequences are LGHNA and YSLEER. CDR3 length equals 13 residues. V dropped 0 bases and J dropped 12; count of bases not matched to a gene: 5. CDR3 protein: CASSQEPGLTQFF. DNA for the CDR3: TGCGCCAGCAGCCAAGAGCCGGGACTAACGCAGTTCTTC.

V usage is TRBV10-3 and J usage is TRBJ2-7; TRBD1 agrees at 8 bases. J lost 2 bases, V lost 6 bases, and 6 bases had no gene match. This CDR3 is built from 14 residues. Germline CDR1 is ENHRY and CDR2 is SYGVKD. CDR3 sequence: CAIRDDRGAYEQYF. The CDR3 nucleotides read TGTGCCATCAGGGATGACAGGGGAGCCTACGAGCAGTACTTC.

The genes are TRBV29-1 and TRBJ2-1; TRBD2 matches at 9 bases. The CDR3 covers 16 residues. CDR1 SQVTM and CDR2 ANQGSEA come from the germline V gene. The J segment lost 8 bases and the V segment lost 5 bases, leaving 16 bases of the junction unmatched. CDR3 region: CSVRTSANLPGDEQFF. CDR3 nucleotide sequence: TGCAGCGTTCGGACTAGCGCCAATTTGCCGGGGGATGAGCAGTTCTTC.

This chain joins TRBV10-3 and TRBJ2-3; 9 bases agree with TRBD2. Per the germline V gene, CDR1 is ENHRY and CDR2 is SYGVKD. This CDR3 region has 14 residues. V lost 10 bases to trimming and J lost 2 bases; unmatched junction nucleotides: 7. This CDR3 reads CATSRTSDTDTQYF. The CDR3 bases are TGTGCCACGTCGAGGACTAGCGACACAGATACGCAGTATTTT.

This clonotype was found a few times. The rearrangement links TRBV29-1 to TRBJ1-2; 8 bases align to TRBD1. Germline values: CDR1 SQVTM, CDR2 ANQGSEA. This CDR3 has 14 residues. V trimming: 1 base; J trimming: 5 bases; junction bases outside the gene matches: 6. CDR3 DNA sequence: TGCAGCGTTGAAGGTCAGGGGGCAAAATATGGCTACACCTTC. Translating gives CSVEGQGAKYGYTF.

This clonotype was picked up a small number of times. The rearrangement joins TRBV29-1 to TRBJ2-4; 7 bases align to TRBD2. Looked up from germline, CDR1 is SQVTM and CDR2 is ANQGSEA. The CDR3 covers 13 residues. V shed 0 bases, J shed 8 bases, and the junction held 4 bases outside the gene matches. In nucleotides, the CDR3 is TGCAGCGTTGAAGATGGGGAGGGGTACATTCAGTACTTC. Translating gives CSVEDGEGYIQYF.

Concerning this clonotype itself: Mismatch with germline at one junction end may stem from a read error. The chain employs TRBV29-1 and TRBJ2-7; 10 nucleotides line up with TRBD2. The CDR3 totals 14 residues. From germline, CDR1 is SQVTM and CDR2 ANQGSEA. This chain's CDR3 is CSVVTSGLSYKQYF. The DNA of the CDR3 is TGCAGCGTTGTGACTAGCGGGCTGTCCTACAAGCAGTACTTC.

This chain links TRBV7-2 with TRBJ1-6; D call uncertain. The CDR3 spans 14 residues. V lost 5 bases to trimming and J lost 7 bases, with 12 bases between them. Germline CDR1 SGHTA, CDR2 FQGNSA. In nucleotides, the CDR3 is TGTGCCAGCAGCCCCCATCTGAGCAATTCACCCCTCCACTTT. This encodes CASSPHLSNSPLHF.

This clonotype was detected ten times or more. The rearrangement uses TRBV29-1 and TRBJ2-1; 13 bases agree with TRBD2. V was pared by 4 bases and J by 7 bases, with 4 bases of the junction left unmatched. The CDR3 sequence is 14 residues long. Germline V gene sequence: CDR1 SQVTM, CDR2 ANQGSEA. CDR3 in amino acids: CSVGPGLAGNEQFF. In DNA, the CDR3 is TGCAGCGTTGGTCCGGGACTAGCGGGAAATGAGCAGTTCTTC.

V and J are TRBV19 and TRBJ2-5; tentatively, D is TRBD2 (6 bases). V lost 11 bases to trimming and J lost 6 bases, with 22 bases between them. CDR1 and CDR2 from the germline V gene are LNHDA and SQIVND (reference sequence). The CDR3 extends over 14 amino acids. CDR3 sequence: CASAGGETWKTQYF. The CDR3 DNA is TGTGCCTCAGCCGGGGGAGAGACATGGAAGACCCAGTACTTC.

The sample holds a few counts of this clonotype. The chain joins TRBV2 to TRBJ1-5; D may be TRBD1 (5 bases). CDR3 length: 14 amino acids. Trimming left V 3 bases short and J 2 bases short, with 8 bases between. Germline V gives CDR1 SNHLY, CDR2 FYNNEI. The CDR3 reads CASSEGDGNQPQHF. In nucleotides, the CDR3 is TGTGCCAGCAGTGAGGGGGACGGCAATCAGCCCCAGCATTTT.

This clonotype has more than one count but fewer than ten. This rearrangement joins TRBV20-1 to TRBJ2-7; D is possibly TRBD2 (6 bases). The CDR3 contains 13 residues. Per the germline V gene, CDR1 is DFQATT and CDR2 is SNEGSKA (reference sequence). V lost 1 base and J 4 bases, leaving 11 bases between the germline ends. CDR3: CSARGREKYEQYF. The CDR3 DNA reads TGCAGTGCTAGAGGACGGGAGAAGTACGAGCAGTACTTC.

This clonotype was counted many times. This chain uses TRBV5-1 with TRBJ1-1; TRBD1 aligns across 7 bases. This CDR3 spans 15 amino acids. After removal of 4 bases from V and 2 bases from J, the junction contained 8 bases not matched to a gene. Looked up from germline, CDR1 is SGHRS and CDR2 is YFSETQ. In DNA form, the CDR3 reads TGCGCCAGCAGCCCAGGGGGGACAGCCAACACTGAAGCTTTCTTT. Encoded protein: CASSPGGTANTEAFF.

The CDR3 is CASSLDPTPTDPMYF. For the CDR3, the DNA is TGTGCCAGCAGCTTAGACCCCACGCCGACTGATCCGATGTACTTC. V usage is TRBV7-2 and J usage is TRBJ2-7; no clear D. V lost 1 base and J lost 12, with 22 bases in between. This CDR3 has 15 amino acids. The germline gives CDR1 SGHTA, CDR2 FQGNSA.